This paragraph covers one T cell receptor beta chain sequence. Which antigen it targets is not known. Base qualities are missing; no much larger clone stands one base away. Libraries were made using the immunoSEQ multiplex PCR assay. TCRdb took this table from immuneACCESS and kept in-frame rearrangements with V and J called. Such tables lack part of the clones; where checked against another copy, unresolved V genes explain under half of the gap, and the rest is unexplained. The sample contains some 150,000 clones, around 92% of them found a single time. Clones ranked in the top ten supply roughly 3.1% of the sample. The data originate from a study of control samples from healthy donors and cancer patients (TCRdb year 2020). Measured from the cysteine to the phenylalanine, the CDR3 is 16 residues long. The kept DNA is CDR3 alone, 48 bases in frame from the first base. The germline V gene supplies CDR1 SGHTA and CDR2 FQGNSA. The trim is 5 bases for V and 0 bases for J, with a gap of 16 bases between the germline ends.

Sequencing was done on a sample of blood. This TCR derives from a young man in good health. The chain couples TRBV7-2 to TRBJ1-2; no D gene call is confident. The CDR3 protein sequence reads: CASSPQNNASNYGYTF. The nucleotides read TGTGCCAGCAGCCCACAAAATAACGCTTCTAACTATGGCTACACCTTC.